One sample yielded the 9 T cell receptor beta chains listed below, sequenced in a study of T cell responses to AZD1222 COVID-19 vaccine. Assay: immunoSEQ multiplex PCR; the TCRdb copy retains only in-frame clones and omits some. The profile shows roughly 120,000 clones, approximately 85% of them singletons. The sequenced sample was peripheral blood, obtained on day 0 of MenACWY control vaccination. Receptors were obtained from an adult in good health.

In DNA form, the CDR3 reads TGTGCCAGCAGCTTAGACAGACGGGTCGAGCAGTACTTC. Amino acid sequence: CASSLDRRVEQYF. The chain is built from TRBV7-8 and TRBJ2-7; D is unclear. Per germline, CDR1 SGHVS and CDR2 FQNEAQ. The CDR3 runs 13 residues. V was trimmed by 1 base and J by 6 bases, leaving 10 bases between them.

The J gene is TRBJ2-2, the V gene TRBV9, with TRBD1 as a possible D gene (5 bases). Per germline, CDR1 SGDLS and CDR2 YYNGEE. The CDR3 is 15 amino acids. The germline V and J ends were trimmed by 3 bases and 6 bases, with 15 bases remaining between them. The CDR3 coding sequence is TGTGCCAGCAGCGCAGATTCGCAGGGTTCCGGGGAGCTGTTTTTT. This sequence encodes CASSADSQGSGELFF.

The V gene is TRBV3-1 (or the pseudogene TRBV3-2), the J gene TRBJ2-7; a possible D gene is TRBD1 (6 bases). V dropped 0 bases and J dropped 5 bases, with 11 bases sitting between them. From germline, CDR1 is LGHDT and CDR2 YNNKEL (reference sequence). The CDR3 is made up of 14 amino acids. The CDR3 nucleotides are TGTGCCAGCAGCCAAGATGGGGGCCGGGACGAGCAGTACTTC. As protein: CASSQDGGRDEQYF.

This chain connects TRBV19 to TRBJ1-5, with unresolved D. The germline gives CDR1 LNHDA, CDR2 SQIVND (reference sequence). The CDR3 runs 13 residues. V was cut by 7 bases and J by 4 bases, with 11 bases left in between. CDR3 in DNA: TGTGCCAGTACCGGCAGCCGAAATCAGCCCCAGCATTTT. Translated, it gives CASTGSRNQPQHF.

This clone was counted between two and nine times. The chain couples TRBV5-1 to TRBJ1-2; 7 bases are shared with TRBD1. This CDR3 has 14 residues. The germline CDR1 and CDR2 sequences are SGHRS and YFSETQ. V dropped 2 bases and J dropped 7; count of bases not matched to a gene: 8. In DNA, the CDR3 is TGCGCCAGCAGCTTCTCAACAGGGGCCGGTGGCTACACCTTC. Encoded protein: CASSFSTGAGGYTF.

CDR3 DNA: TGTGCCAGCAGGACGGGACTAGCGGGCCTCTACACCGGGGAGCTGTTTTTT. This gives the protein CASRTGLAGLYTGELFF. The chain carries TRBV27 and TRBJ2-2; 12 nucleotides match TRBD2. Trimming took 6 bases from V and 3 from J; bases not matched to a gene: 8. Per germline, CDR1 MNHEY and CDR2 SMNVEV (reference sequence). This CDR3 has 17 residues.

The chain is built from TRBV18 and TRBJ1-4; D may be TRBD1 (6 bases). CDR1 is KGHSH and CDR2 is LQKENI in the germline V gene. V shed 2 bases and J shed 7 bases, with 17 bases lying between them. The CDR3 is 16 amino acids. The CDR3 spells CASSPVAGGAREKLFF. For the CDR3, the DNA is TGTGCCAGCTCACCAGTGGCGGGGGGCGCGCGTGAAAAACTGTTTTTT.

V usage is TRBV9 and J usage is TRBJ2-1; 11 bases are shared with TRBD2. The CDR3 spans 19 residues. The germline V gene encodes CDR1 SGDLS and CDR2 YYNGEE. The junction had 12 bases not matched to a gene; V was cut back by 0 bases and J by 4 bases. The CDR3 sequence is CASSVGLAGGHQKYNEQFF. In DNA form, the CDR3 reads TGTGCCAGCAGCGTAGGCTTAGCGGGGGGGCACCAAAAGTACAATGAGCAGTTCTTC.

The rearrangement joins TRBV5-5 to TRBJ2-3; D may be TRBD2 (6 bases). Germline assignment: CDR1 SGHKS and CDR2 YYEKEE (reference sequence). The V gene lost 1 base and the J gene lost 1 base, with 13 bases spanning the gap. This CDR3 is built from 16 residues. For the CDR3, the DNA is TGTGCCAGCAGCTTGAACGAGGCTAGCGGCACAGATACGCAGTATTTT. It specifies CASSLNEASGTDTQYF.